The next 3 T cell receptor beta chains were all read from a single sample in a study of T cell repertoires in cytomegalovirus infection (dated by TCRdb to the late 2010s). Sequenced on an Illumina HiSeq 1500. In TCRdb, the public reads were trimmed at Q25 with fastp and aligned with MiXCR, with productive beta chains retained. Rows matching on CDR3 protein sequence are summarized as one entry with the most common DNA and genes. Within this sample are about 600,000 distinct CDR3 sequences, with about 24% of them counted one time only. The top ten hold roughly 8% of the sample. The sequenced sample consisted of CD8+ T cells from PBMCs. These receptors came from a human donor in good health (CMV status not recorded). Some clones in this sample may be carry-over from other donors' samples.

The V call is TRBV11-2, the J call TRBJ2-7, with TRBD1 identical over 7 bases. Losses at the gene ends were 1 base for V and 7 bases for J; bases not matched to a gene: 7. The CDR3 extends over 14 amino acids. In germline, CDR1 is SGHAT, CDR2 FQNNGV. The CDR3 is CASSLGGDSWEQYV. The CDR3 DNA follows: TGTGCCAGCAGCTTAGGTGGGGACAGCTGGGAGCAGTACGTC.

This clonotype was seen a handful of times. This rearrangement joins TRBV2 to TRBJ2-3; 8 nucleotides line up with TRBD1. The length of the CDR3 is 13 residues. Germline CDR1 and CDR2: SNHLY and FYNNEI. V gave up 6 bases and J gave up 2 bases; unmatched junction bases: 1. The CDR3 nucleotides are TGTGCCAGCAGGGACAGGGTCACAGATACGCAGTATTTT. Encoded protein: CASRDRVTDTQYF.

V usage is TRBV15 and J usage is TRBJ2-3, with D unresolved. Germline CDR1 LNHNV, CDR2 YYDKDF (reference sequence). This CDR3 spans 13 amino acids. V was shortened by 4 bases and J by 9 bases, with 14 bases between the two germline ends. In nucleotides, the CDR3 is TGTGCCACCAGCACTTACTCAGGACCCACGCAGTATTTT. Translation gives CATSTYSGPTQYF.